This T cell receptor beta chain was identified in a study of T-cell reconstitution after alpha-beta-depleted transplantation in children. During its preparation, the TCRbeta library received unique molecular identifiers. TCRdb reanalysed the PCR reads using MiXCR and keeps one entry per CDR3 protein. This sample carries 200,000 to 250,000 distinct CDR3 sequences, under 9.5% of them seen once, and the ten largest clones take 5.5% to 8%. With 6 bases removed from V and 1 base from J, the gap between germline ends came to 9 bases. This CDR3 region has 13 residues. CDR1 is WSHSY, CDR2 SAAADI, per germline. This clonotype was observed at least ten times.

The specimen was PBMCs from the stem cell graft donor, collected from the stem cell graft. This sequence originates from a human donor who donated a stem cell graft to a child with acute lymphoblastic leukemia. The chain is built from TRBV10-2 and TRBJ1-1; TRBD1 is a possible D gene (6 bases). DNA of the CDR3: TGCGCCAGCAGGGAGACAGGGAACACTGAAGCTTTCTTT. This gives the protein CASRETGNTEAFF.